Following are 2 T cell receptor beta chains from one sample sequenced in a study of cytomegalovirus exposure and HLA in healthy donors. Assay used: immunoSEQ multiplex PCR; TCRdb lists only in-frame clones, some missing. The data contain about 76,000 clones, about 93% of them singletons. Sequenced: PBMCs. The source is a woman younger than 30 in good health and CMV-seropositive.

The V gene is TRBV7-9, the J gene TRBJ1-1; no firm D call. Per the germline V gene, CDR1 is SEHNR and CDR2 is FQNEAQ (reference sequence). The CDR3 extends over 17 amino acids. V lost 5 bases to trimming and J lost 1 base, with 20 bases between them. In nucleotides, the CDR3 is TGTGCCAGCAGCCCCAGCCCAGGTTTATCCGGGAACACTGAAGCTTTCTTT. Translated, it gives CASSPSPGLSGNTEAFF. The full variable domain, completed using reference TRBV7-9 and TRBJ1-1, is DTGVSQNPRHKITKRGQNVTFRCDPISEHNRLYWYRQTLGQGPEFLTYFQNEAQLEKSRLLSDRFSAERPKGSFSTLEIQRTEQGDSAMYLCASSPSPGLSGNTEAFFGQGTRLTVV.

The rearrangement links TRBV6-6 to TRBJ2-3; TRBD2 might be the D (5 bases). V was pared by 0 bases and J by 0 bases, with 10 bases between. This CDR3 is built from 16 residues. The V gene's germline CDR1 is MNHNY and CDR2 SVGAGI (reference sequence). The CDR3 DNA sequence: TGTGCCAGCAGTTACTCACTAGTCGATAGCACAGATACGCAGTATTTT. It encodes CASSYSLVDSTDTQYF.